These 17 T cell receptor beta chains were all obtained from the same sample, sequenced in a study of preoperative IRX-2 immunotherapy in early breast cancer. Clones were read by immunoSEQ multiplex PCR, and TCRdb kept only the in-frame ones, dropping some. The sample lists about 98,000 clones, roughly 88% occurring once. As to treatment: preoperative locoregional IRX-2 cytokine immunotherapy. The specimen comprised tumor tissue, sampled after IRX-2 immunotherapy. These receptors were taken from a human donor with breast cancer.

V and J are TRBV5-1 and TRBJ1-1, with D maybe TRBD1 (5 bases). Trimming left V 3 bases short and J 0 bases short, with 9 bases between. CDR3 length: 14 amino acids. Germline V gives CDR1 SGHRS, CDR2 YFSETQ. CDR3 DNA sequence: TGCGCCAGCAGCTCCCAGACAGTGAACACTGAAGCTTTCTTT. This translates into CASSSQTVNTEAFF. The full variable domain, rest sourced from reference TRBV5-1 and TRBJ1-1, is KAGVTQTPRYLIKTRGQQVTLSCSPISGHRSVSWYQQTPGQGLQFLFEYFSETQRNKGNFPGRFSGRQFSNSRSEMNVSTLELGDSALYLCASSSQTVNTEAFFGQGTRLTVV.

This chain uses TRBV7-5 with TRBJ1-2. TRBV7-5 counts as a pseudogene. The CDR3 runs to 15 residues. The CDR3 nucleotides read TGTGCCAGCAGCTTGGCTACCGGGCGGAGCCTGGGCTACACCTTC. Translated, it gives CASSLATGRSLGYTF.

The chain recombines TRBV22-1 with TRBJ1-3. TRBV22-1 is labeled a pseudogene. The CDR3 runs to 12 residues. Here the CDR3 DNA reads TGTGCCAGCGGTTCGGGTGGGAACACCATATATTTT. This translates into CASGSGGNTIYF.

This rearrangement joins TRBV11-3 to TRBJ2-5; 12 bases align to TRBD1. Germline V gives CDR1 SGHNT, CDR2 YENEEA. The V and J ends lost 5 bases and 3 bases, in that order; junction bases with no gene match: 13. The CDR3 is 18 amino acids. The CDR3 sequence: CASSQGVGDRGLEETQYF. The CDR3, as DNA: TGTGCCAGCAGCCAAGGAGTTGGGGACAGGGGGCTTGAAGAGACCCAGTACTTC. Together with reference TRBV11-3 and TRBJ2-5, the CDR3 gives the full variable domain: EAGVVQSPRYKIIEKKQPVAFWCNPISGHNTLYWYLQNLGQGPELLIRYENEEAVDDSQLPKDRFSAERLKGVDSTLKIQPAELGDSAVYLCASSQGVGDRGLEETQYFGPGTRLLVL.

The chain carries TRBV10-2 and TRBJ2-7, with 10 bases aligning to TRBD1. CDR1 and CDR2 from the germline V gene are WSHSY and SAAADI. The CDR3 contains 13 residues. V shed 6 bases and J 3 bases; nucleotides not matched to a gene: 2. CDR3 sequence reads: CASRGQGSYEQYF. DNA of the CDR3: TGCGCCAGCAGGGGACAGGGGAGCTACGAGCAGTACTTC.

This clone is a singleton in its sample. The chain has TRBV10-1 and TRBJ1-5; weak D call: TRBD1 (5 bases). The germline V gene has CDR1 WNHNN and CDR2 SYGVQD (reference sequence). The CDR3 has 16 residues. V lost 3 bases, J lost 0 bases, and 12 bases lay in between. CDR3 loop: CASSDLGRFSNQPQHF. CDR3 in DNA: TGCGCCAGCAGTGACTTGGGGCGGTTTAGCAATCAGCCCCAGCATTTT.

The chain is built from TRBV11-3 and TRBJ2-3; D unclear. The CDR3 consists of 14 residues. Germline V gene sequence: CDR1 SGHNT, CDR2 YENEEA. Trimming cost V 5 bases and J 3 bases, with 12 bases left between them. The CDR3 coding sequence is TGTGCCAGCAGCCAAGTGCAACTAACAGATACGCAGTATTTT. This sequence encodes CASSQVQLTDTQYF.

This chain uses TRBV14 with TRBJ2-3; D not certain. The V and J ends lost 1 base and 6 bases respectively, with 17 bases between them. Germline assignment: CDR1 SGHDN and CDR2 FVKESK. CDR3 length equals 16 residues. The CDR3 is CASSQGKGWSGDTQYF. Written as DNA, the CDR3 is TGTGCCAGCAGCCAAGGGAAGGGCTGGTCTGGGGATACGCAGTATTTT. The complete variable domain, with remaining parts taken from reference TRBV14 and TRBJ2-3, reads EAGVTQFPSHSVIEKGQTVTLRCDPISGHDNLYWYRRVMGKEIKFLLHFVKESKQDESGMPNNRFLAERTGGTYSTLKVQPAELEDSGVYFCASSQGKGWSGDTQYFGPGTRLTVL.

About this clone itself: Compared with germline, one end of the junction differs, possibly owing to a read error. The chain has TRBV7-6 and TRBJ1-1; 7 nucleotides line up with TRBD1. CDR1 is SGHVS and CDR2 is FNYEAQ in the germline V gene. The CDR3 contains 15 residues. CDR3 sequence reads: CASSLGQAMNTEAFF. For the CDR3, the DNA is TGTGCTAGCAGCCTTGGACAGGCGATGAACACTGAAGCTTTCTTT.

This rearrangement joins TRBV5-1 to TRBJ1-3; D possibly corresponds to TRBD1 (5 bases). The V end lost 4 bases, the J end lost 0 bases, and 14 bases lay between the germline ends. The CDR3 is 16 amino acids. Germline lookup yields CDR1 SGHRS and CDR2 YFSETQ. For the CDR3, the DNA is TGCGCCAGCAGCACCGAGACAGCCCGCTCTGGAAACACCATATATTTT. Residues: CASSTETARSGNTIYF.

V usage is TRBV19 and J usage is TRBJ1-5, with D possibly TRBD1 on 5 matching bases. V was clipped by 1 base and J by 6 bases, with 13 bases between them. The CDR3 covers 15 residues. Germline CDR1 is LNHDA and CDR2 is SQIVND (reference sequence). The CDR3: CASSIGGTGSQPQHF. The DNA for the CDR3 is TGTGCCAGTAGTATAGGGGGGACCGGGAGTCAGCCCCAGCATTTT.

This chain uses TRBV6-8 with TRBJ2-7; the D is unclear. Trimming left V 10 bases short and J 3 bases short, with 16 bases between. This CDR3 spans 13 amino acids. In germline, CDR1 is MNHGY, CDR2 SAAAGT. This chain's CDR3 is CATKAPSLYEQYF. CDR3 sequence (DNA): TGTGCCACTAAAGCGCCAAGCCTCTACGAGCAGTACTTC.

CDR3 in amino acids: CASAPLSGHEQFF. CDR3 in DNA: TGTGCTAGTGCCCCCCTGTCGGGTCATGAGCAGTTCTTC. The chain has TRBV12-5 and TRBJ2-1; no clear D gene. CDR1 is LGHNT, CDR2 FRNRAP, per germline. The CDR3 loop spans 13 amino acids. Trimming took off 7 bases at V and 8 bases at J, with 15 bases between the two ends.

This chain connects TRBV6-8 to TRBJ1-3; D unresolved. Germline assignment: CDR1 MNHGY and CDR2 SAAAGT. This CDR3 spans 15 amino acids. Trimming took 6 bases from V and 4 from J, leaving 16 bases between them. CDR3 sequence: CASRGYTDSGNTIYF. In DNA, the CDR3 is TGTGCCAGCAGGGGCTACACCGATTCCGGAAACACCATATATTTT.

This chain joins TRBV6-8 and TRBJ1-1, with 7 nucleotides matching TRBD1. The CDR3 spans 14 residues. Per the germline V gene, CDR1 is MNHGY and CDR2 is SAAAGT. Trimming removed 7 bases from V and 9 bases from J; junction bases left unmatched: 14. The CDR3 nucleotides read TGTGCCAGCAAAGCCCTCCGGACAGGTTATCAAGCTTTCTTT. Residues: CASKALRTGYQAFF.

The chain carries TRBV9 and TRBJ1-2; TRBD1 is a possible D gene (5 bases). The CDR3 sequence is 14 residues long. V gave up 4 bases and J gave up 4 bases, with 14 bases separating them. Germline V gene sequence: CDR1 SGDLS, CDR2 YYNGEE. In DNA form, the CDR3 reads TGTGCCAGCAGCCCCCCAGGAGGGGCCTATGGCTACACCTTC. Its protein is CASSPPGGAYGYTF.

This clone has a single count. The V gene is TRBV19, the J gene TRBJ1-2, with 8 bases fitting TRBD1. This CDR3 spans 11 amino acids. Germline CDR1 LNHDA, CDR2 SQIVND (reference sequence). V shed 9 bases, J shed 6 bases, and the junction held 3 bases outside the gene matches. The CDR3 coding sequence is TGTGCCAGCAAGACAGGGGATGGCTACACCTTC. Protein product: CASKTGDGYTF.